The 30 T cell receptor beta chains below all came from one sample that was sequenced in a study of technical replicates of blood from a handful of donors. Generated by immunoSEQ multiplex PCR, the TCRdb table keeps only in-frame clones and is missing some. The sample records around 90,000 clones, around 94% being singletons. The material sequenced was T cells isolated from PBMCs. The receptors originated from a human donor in good health.

The chain has TRBV7-6 and TRBJ1-3; D might be TRBD1 (6 bases). Germline CDR1 reads SGHVS; CDR2 reads FNYEAQ. Trimming shortened V by 0 bases and J by 4 bases, and 10 bases separated the two germline ends. This CDR3 comprises 15 residues. The CDR3 bases are TGTGCCAGCAGCTTAGCCCCAGGGGACGGAAACACCATATATTTT. Translating it yields CASSLAPGDGNTIYF.

The chain uses TRBV10-2 and TRBJ1-1; D is undetermined. With 6 bases removed from V and 5 bases from J, the gap between germline ends came to 13 bases. Germline CDR1 reads WSHSY; CDR2 reads SAAADI. This CDR3 is 13 amino acids long. The CDR3 is CASRNTARTEAFF. The CDR3 DNA follows: TGCGCCAGCAGGAATACCGCCAGGACTGAAGCTTTCTTT.

The chain couples TRBV6-5 to TRBJ2-7, with 7 bases aligning to TRBD2. The V and J ends lost 3 bases and 0 bases, in that order; junction bases with no gene match: 5. Germline V lookup: CDR1 MNHEY, CDR2 SVGAGI. The CDR3 spans 15 residues. CDR3 sequence reads: CASSYSSGYSYEQYF. The CDR3 DNA is TGTGCCAGCAGTTATTCTAGCGGTTACTCCTACGAGCAGTACTTC.

This chain links TRBV5-1 with TRBJ2-3; TRBD2 matches 9 bases. The CDR3 totals 16 residues. V shed 5 bases, J shed 0 bases, and the junction held 7 bases outside the gene matches. CDR1 SGHRS and CDR2 YFSETQ come from the germline V gene. The CDR3 nucleotides are TGCGCCAGCAGTAAAGCGGGAGGACGAAGCACAGATACGCAGTATTTT. This encodes CASSKAGGRSTDTQYF.

This clone was counted a single time. The chain links TRBV11-2 to TRBJ2-5; the D gene is possibly TRBD1 (6 bases). CDR1 SGHAT and CDR2 FQNNGV come from the germline V gene. This CDR3 has 16 amino acids. Trimming cost V 5 bases and J 3 bases, with 19 bases left between them. The CDR3 DNA sequence: TGTGCCAGCAGCCCAGGGACGGACAGCTCTAAAGAGACCCAGTACTTC. This sequence encodes CASSPGTDSSKETQYF.

The chain combines TRBV21-1 with TRBJ2-3; the DNA was not compared with TRBD2, the D call given in the table. TRBV21-1 is flagged as a pseudogene. This CDR3 spans 19 amino acids. This CDR3 reads CASSLPHMGGQLHTDTQYF. The CDR3 DNA reads TGTGCCAGCAGCTTACCTCACATGGGGGGGCAACTTCACACAGATACGCAGTATTTT.

The CDR3 region has the DNA TGCGCCAGCAGCCAAGCAGGAGGGCTACGGGAGACCCAGTACTTC. It yields the protein CASSQAGGLRETQYF. The chain couples TRBV4-1 to TRBJ2-5; tentative D call: TRBD2 (6 bases). The CDR3 contains 15 residues. Trimming stripped 1 base from V and 5 bases from J, with 14 bases between. Germline-derived CDR1 and CDR2 are MGHRA and YSYEKL.

The J gene is TRBJ2-1, the V gene TRBV28, with 7 positions matching TRBD2. The trim removed 3 bases at V and 4 bases at J, leaving 3 bases unmatched. CDR1 and CDR2 from the germline V gene are MDHEN and SYDVKM. The length of the CDR3 is 14 residues. DNA for the CDR3: TGTGCCAGCAGTTTGGCGGGGGTGTACAATGAGCAGTTCTTC. It is translated as CASSLAGVYNEQFF.

This chain uses TRBV11-1 with TRBJ1-1; maybe TRBD1 (5 bases). V was pared by 5 bases and J by 1 base, with 11 bases between. The CDR3 consists of 14 residues. The germline V gene encodes CDR1 SGHAT and CDR2 FQDESV (reference sequence). The CDR3 region is CASSPSGGNTEAFF. The CDR3 bases are TGTGCCAGCAGCCCCTCCGGGGGGAACACTGAAGCTTTCTTT.

The genes are TRBV4-1 and TRBJ1-2; TRBD1 aligns across 9 bases. This CDR3 is 13 amino acids long. V gave up 3 bases and J gave up 6 bases; unmatched junction bases: 2. The germline gives CDR1 MGHRA, CDR2 YSYEKL. CDR3 sequence (DNA): TGCGCCAGCAGCCAGGGACAGGGCGATGGCTACACCTTC. It translates to CASSQGQGDGYTF.

CDR3 sequence reads: CASSYSGGSYEQYF. CDR3 DNA: TGTGCCAGCAGTTATTCGGGGGGCTCCTACGAGCAGTACTTC. The chain links TRBV6-6 to TRBJ2-7, with 7 bases fitting TRBD2. This CDR3 contains 14 residues. The trim removed 3 bases at V and 0 bases at J, leaving 2 bases unmatched. The germline V gene encodes CDR1 MNHNY and CDR2 SVGAGI (reference sequence).

This clone appeared a single time. The chain combines TRBV28 with TRBJ1-5, with D hard to call. The length of the CDR3 is 15 residues. Trimming took 6 bases from V and 5 from J, leaving 17 bases between them. Germline lookup yields CDR1 MDHEN and CDR2 SYDVKM. Here the CDR3 DNA reads TGTGCCAGCAGCCCTTTGACGGGGTCGGATCAGCCCCAGCATTTT. This gives the protein CASSPLTGSDQPQHF.

The V and J genes are TRBV4-2 and TRBJ2-7; perhaps TRBD2 as D (6 bases). Between the trimmed V and J ends, which lost 4 bases and 0 bases, there was a span of 16 bases. The V gene's germline CDR1 is LGHNA and CDR2 YNFKEQ. The CDR3 runs to 16 residues. As DNA, the CDR3 is TGTGCCAGCAGCCCCAACGGACTATTGAGCTCCTACGAGCAGTACTTC. This gives the protein CASSPNGLLSSYEQYF.

The CDR3 loop is CASSTPNMRDRDIVFF. The CDR3 bases are TGTGCCAGTAGTACTCCCAATATGAGGGACAGGGATATTGTGTTCTTC. The rearrangement uses TRBV19 and TRBJ2-1, with 9 positions matching TRBD1. Germline values: CDR1 LNHDA, CDR2 SQIVND (reference sequence). V lost 4 bases and J lost 15; bases outside the gene matches: 19. The CDR3 is 16 residues long.

The J gene is TRBJ1-4, the V gene TRBV9; 7 bases fit TRBD1. Germline-derived CDR1 and CDR2 are SGDLS and YYNGEE. This CDR3 contains 16 residues. V lost 3 bases, J lost 4 bases, and 9 bases stayed unmatched. The CDR3 spells CASSGPPTGFNEKLFF. As DNA, the CDR3 is TGTGCCAGCAGCGGCCCCCCGACAGGGTTTAATGAAAAACTGTTTTTT.

In this sample, this clone turned up once. The V call is TRBV11-3, the J call TRBJ1-1; possibly TRBD1 for D (5 bases). V shed 6 bases and J shed 1 base, with 21 bases lying between them. The germline V gene encodes CDR1 SGHNT and CDR2 YENEEA. The CDR3 is 17 amino acids. CDR3 residues: CASSTPGGFGPNTEAFF. The CDR3 DNA sequence: TGTGCCAGCAGTACACCGGGGGGATTCGGGCCGAACACTGAAGCTTTCTTT.

The chain combines TRBV27 with TRBJ2-3; D is unresolved. Germline V gene data show CDR1 as MNHEY and CDR2 as SMNVEV (reference sequence). Trimming pared 5 bases from V and 2 bases from J, leaving 17 bases between. The length of the CDR3 is 16 residues. This chain's CDR3 is CASSLTGYTYTDTQYF. The CDR3 region has the DNA TGTGCCAGCAGTCTGACTGGCTACACCTACACAGATACGCAGTATTTT.

The gene calls are TRBV9 and TRBJ2-1, with 7 bases that match TRBD1. The length of the CDR3 is 18 residues. After removal of 2 bases from V and 0 bases from J, the junction contained 11 bases not matched to a gene. Germline loops: CDR1 SGDLS, CDR2 YYNGEE. The chain's CDR3 is CASSVSPLTGSSYNEQFF. The CDR3 DNA follows: TGTGCCAGCAGCGTTAGCCCACTGACAGGGAGCTCCTACAATGAGCAGTTCTTC.

V and J are TRBV6-1 and TRBJ1-1; D call uncertain. The CDR3 has 10 amino acids. Trimming left V 8 bases short and J 5 bases short, with 6 bases between. CDR1 is MNHNS and CDR2 is SASEGT in the germline V gene. The CDR3 nucleotides read TGTGCCAGCTTTACAACTGAAGCTTTCTTT. It is translated as CASFTTEAFF.

The chain has TRBV5-6 and TRBJ2-5, with D possibly TRBD1 on 6 matching bases. The CDR3 sequence is 16 residues long. Deletions cut 4 bases from V and 5 bases from J, with 21 bases between. Germline-derived CDR1 and CDR2 are SGHDT and YYEEEE. CDR3 bases: TGTGCCAGCAGCCCGCTCGTGGTGGGGGCGCACGAGACCCAGTACTTC. This codes for CASSPLVVGAHETQYF.

V is TRBV5-1 and J is TRBJ2-1; 7 bases line up with TRBD1. CDR1 and CDR2 from the germline V gene are SGHRS and YFSETQ. J lost 3 bases, V lost 4 bases, and 4 bases had no gene match. This CDR3 region has 14 residues. In nucleotides, the CDR3 is TGCGCCAGCAGCCCCGGGGACAGCTACAATGAGCAGTTCTTC. Translating it yields CASSPGDSYNEQFF.

CDR3 sequence reads: CASSQADRQGNTIYF. CDR3 nucleotides: TGTGCCAGCAGCCAGGCCGACAGGCAAGGAAACACCATATATTTT. V and J are TRBV14 and TRBJ1-3, with D possibly being TRBD1 (6 bases). Trimming took 3 bases from V and 4 from J, leaving 13 bases between them. Germline values: CDR1 SGHDN, CDR2 FVKESK. The CDR3 is made up of 15 amino acids.

This chain joins TRBV19 and TRBJ2-7; tentatively, D is TRBD1 (6 bases). V gave up 1 base and J gave up 4 bases, with 17 bases separating them. The V gene's germline CDR1 is LNHDA and CDR2 SQIVND (reference sequence). This CDR3 is built from 16 residues. CDR3 bases: TGTGCCAGTAGTATAGGTGGGGACACCTCCTTTTACGAGCAGTACTTC. Translating it yields CASSIGGDTSFYEQYF. The full variable domain, its missing parts supplied by reference TRBV19 and TRBJ2-7, is DGGITQSPKYLFRKEGQNVTLSCEQNLNHDAMYWYRQDPGQGLRLIYYSQIVNDFQKGDIAEGYSVSREKKESFPLTVTSAQKNPTAFYLCASSIGGDTSFYEQYFGPGTRLTVT.

The genes are TRBV14 and TRBJ2-3; maybe TRBD1 (6 bases). V gave up 6 bases and J gave up 6 bases, with 22 bases separating them. CDR1 and CDR2 (germline): SGHDN, FVKESK. The CDR3 contains 16 residues. The CDR3 region has the DNA TGTGCCAGCAGTCGCGAGACAGGAAATTATCCCGATACGCAGTATTTT. Translating it yields CASSRETGNYPDTQYF.

The V call is TRBV6-1, the J call TRBJ2-7; D is unclear. The CDR3 loop spans 14 amino acids. CDR1 is MNHNS, CDR2 SASEGT, per germline. V gave up 0 bases and J gave up 2 bases, with 8 bases separating them. The CDR3 coding sequence is TGTGCCAGCAGTGAAGCGGCAACAGCCTACGAGCAGTACTTC. Translating it yields CASSEAATAYEQYF.

This chain links TRBV5-1 with TRBJ2-1; 11 bases fit TRBD2. CDR1 and CDR2 (germline): SGHRS, YFSETQ. The CDR3 consists of 16 residues. V was pared by 0 bases and J by 8 bases, with 7 bases of the junction left unmatched. CDR3 region: CASSLGPSGGTYEQFF. The CDR3 coding sequence is TGCGCCAGCAGCTTGGGGCCTAGCGGGGGGACCTATGAGCAGTTCTTC.

CDR3 DNA sequence: TGCGCCAGCAGCCAAGATCAGCGTGGCGAGCAGTACTTC. This gives the protein CASSQDQRGEQYF. The chain joins TRBV4-1 to TRBJ2-7; D gene ambiguous. The CDR3 runs 13 residues. Trimming left V 0 bases short and J 6 bases short, with 9 bases between. From germline, CDR1 is MGHRA and CDR2 YSYEKL.

The chain links TRBV30 to TRBJ2-2; perhaps TRBD1 as D (7 bases). V was shortened by 0 bases and J by 11 bases, with 13 bases between the two germline ends. The germline CDR1 and CDR2 sequences are GTSNPN and SVGIG (reference sequence). The CDR3 consists of 13 residues. CDR3 DNA: TGTGCCTGGAGTGTTGGAGGGGGCGCAGAGCTGTTTTTT. It translates to CAWSVGGGAELFF.

The rearrangement uses TRBV11-3 and TRBJ2-7; D ambiguous. The V gene lost 0 bases and the J gene lost 2 bases, with 14 bases spanning the gap. Germline V gene data show CDR1 as SGHNT and CDR2 as YENEEA. CDR3 length equals 16 residues. The CDR3: CASSLDPRSFPYEQYF. The CDR3 nucleotides read TGTGCCAGCAGCTTAGATCCCAGGTCGTTCCCCTACGAGCAGTACTTC.

This chain uses TRBV28 with TRBJ2-5; 7 positions match TRBD2. CDR1 is MDHEN and CDR2 is SYDVKM in the germline V gene. The J segment lost 2 bases and the V segment lost 1 base, leaving 4 bases of the junction unmatched. The length of the CDR3 is 15 residues. CDR3 region: CASSLSGLMQETQYF. The CDR3, as DNA: TGTGCCAGCAGTTTATCGGGACTAATGCAAGAGACCCAGTACTTC.